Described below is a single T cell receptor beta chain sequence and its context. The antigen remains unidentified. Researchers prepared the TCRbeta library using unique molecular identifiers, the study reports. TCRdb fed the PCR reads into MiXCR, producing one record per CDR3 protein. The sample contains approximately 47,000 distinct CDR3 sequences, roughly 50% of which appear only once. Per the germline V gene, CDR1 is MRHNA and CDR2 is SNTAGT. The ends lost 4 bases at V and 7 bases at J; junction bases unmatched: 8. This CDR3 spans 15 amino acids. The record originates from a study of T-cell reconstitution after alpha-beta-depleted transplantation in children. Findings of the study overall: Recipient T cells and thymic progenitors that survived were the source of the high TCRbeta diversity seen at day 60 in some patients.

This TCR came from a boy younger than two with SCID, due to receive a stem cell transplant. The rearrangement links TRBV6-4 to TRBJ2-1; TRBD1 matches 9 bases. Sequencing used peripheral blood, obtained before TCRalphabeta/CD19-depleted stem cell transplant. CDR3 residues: CASSVVQGAGNEQFF. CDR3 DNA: TGTGCCAGCAGTGTAGTACAGGGGGCTGGTAATGAGCAGTTCTTC.